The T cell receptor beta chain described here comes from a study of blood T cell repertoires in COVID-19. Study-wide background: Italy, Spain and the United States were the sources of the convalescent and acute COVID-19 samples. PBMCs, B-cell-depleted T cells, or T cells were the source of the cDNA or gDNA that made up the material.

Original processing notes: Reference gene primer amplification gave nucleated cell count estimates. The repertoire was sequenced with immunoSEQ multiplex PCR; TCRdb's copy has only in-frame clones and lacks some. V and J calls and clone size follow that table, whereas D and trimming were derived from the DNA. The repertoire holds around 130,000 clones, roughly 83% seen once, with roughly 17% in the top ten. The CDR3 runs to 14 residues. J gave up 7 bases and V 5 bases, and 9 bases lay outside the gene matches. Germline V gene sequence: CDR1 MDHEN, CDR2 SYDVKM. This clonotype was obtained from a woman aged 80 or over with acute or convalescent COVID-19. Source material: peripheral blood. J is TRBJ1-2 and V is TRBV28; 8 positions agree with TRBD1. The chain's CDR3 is CASSGGTGSGGYTF. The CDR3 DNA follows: TGTGCCAGCAGTGGAGGGACAGGCTCGGGTGGCTACACCTTC.